Each of the 25 T cell receptor beta chains below was sequenced from the same sample in a study of cytomegalovirus exposure and HLA in healthy donors. Measured with immunoSEQ multiplex PCR; TCRdb has only the in-frame clones, and not every one. The sample consists of some 170,000 clones, 85% to 90% of them appearing once. The sequencing input was PBMCs. These receptor sequences come from a woman younger than 35 in good health and CMV-seropositive.

The chain links TRBV6-6 to TRBJ1-2, with D uncertain. Germline assignment: CDR1 MNHNY and CDR2 SVGAGI (reference sequence). Trimming cost V 6 bases and J 0 bases, with 14 bases left between them. The CDR3 is 15 amino acids. This chain's CDR3 is CASSARSPPNYGYTF. In DNA, the CDR3 is TGTGCCAGCAGCGCGCGGAGCCCCCCTAACTATGGCTACACCTTC.

This chain links TRBV2 with TRBJ1-3; unclear D gene. CDR1 SNHLY and CDR2 FYNNEI come from the germline V gene. V was cut by 7 bases and J by 0 bases, with 10 bases left in between. There are 14 residues in the CDR3. The CDR3 spells CASNLRSSGNTIYF. The CDR3 bases are TGTGCCAGCAACCTCAGAAGCTCTGGAAACACCATATATTTT.

The chain couples TRBV6-4 to TRBJ2-3; D gene unclear. V lost 0 bases to trimming and J lost 6 bases, with 4 bases between them. The CDR3 sequence is 12 residues long. CDR1 is MRHNA and CDR2 is SNTAGT in the germline V gene. CDR3 bases: TGTGCCAGCAGTGACTCGACTGATACGCAGTATTTT. It is translated as CASSDSTDTQYF.

This chain uses TRBV11-3 with TRBJ2-7; no clear D gene. The germline gives CDR1 SGHNT, CDR2 YENEEA. Deletions cut 5 bases from V and 3 bases from J, with 5 bases between. This CDR3 contains 11 residues. CDR3 in amino acids: CASSPGYEQYF. As DNA, the CDR3 is TGTGCCAGCAGCCCAGGCTACGAGCAGTACTTC.

The genes are TRBV25-1 and TRBJ2-7; the match to TRBD1 covers 7 bases. This CDR3 spans 16 amino acids. V lost 1 base and J lost 3; bases outside the gene matches: 9. Looked up from germline, CDR1 is MGHDK and CDR2 is SYGVNS. CDR3 amino acids: CASSEFQGDSNYEQYF. The CDR3 DNA is TGTGCCAGCAGTGAATTTCAGGGGGACAGCAACTACGAGCAGTACTTC.

This chain uses TRBV6-6 with TRBJ1-5; D is possibly TRBD1 (6 bases). V lost 6 bases, J lost 6 bases, and 21 bases lay in between. This CDR3 has 16 residues. Germline CDR1 is MNHNY and CDR2 is SVGAGI (reference sequence). CDR3 sequence (DNA): TGTGCCAGCAGCCCTTTCCTGGACAGTATACTTCAGCCCCAGCATTTT. This gives the protein CASSPFLDSILQPQHF.

The chain couples TRBV4-2 to TRBJ2-4; TRBD1 aligns across 8 bases. The V gene's germline CDR1 is LGHNA and CDR2 YNFKEQ. The CDR3 spans 15 residues. Trimming at V came to 1 base and at J to 3 bases, leaving 2 bases not matched to a gene. CDR3 region: CASSQADRDKNIQYF. As DNA, the CDR3 is TGTGCCAGCAGCCAAGCGGACAGGGACAAAAACATTCAGTACTTC.

This chain links TRBV11-3 with TRBJ1-1; no reliable D call. V dropped 2 bases and J dropped 2 bases, with 9 bases sitting between them. This CDR3 spans 14 amino acids. In germline, CDR1 is SGHNT, CDR2 YENEEA. The CDR3 region is CASSLSGFNTEAFF. The CDR3 nucleotides are TGTGCCAGCAGCTTAAGCGGATTTAACACTGAAGCTTTCTTT.

This chain links TRBV11-2 with TRBJ2-7; tentatively, D is TRBD1 (5 bases). The CDR3 is 13 residues long. Germline lookup yields CDR1 SGHAT and CDR2 FQNNGV. With 3 bases removed from V and 3 bases from J, the gap between germline ends came to 9 bases. The CDR3 reads CASSFWQGYEQYF. For the CDR3, the DNA is TGTGCCAGCAGCTTTTGGCAGGGCTACGAGCAGTACTTC.

CDR3 loop: CASSLDRALAFF. The CDR3 region has the DNA TGTGCCAGCAGCCTCGACAGGGCCTTGGCTTTCTTT. This chain links TRBV7-2 with TRBJ1-1; 7 bases map to TRBD1. Per the germline V gene, CDR1 is SGHTA and CDR2 is FQGNSA. J gave up 11 bases and V 5 bases, and 8 bases lay outside the gene matches. CDR3 length: 12 residues.

V and J are TRBV6-4 and TRBJ2-3; weak D call: TRBD2 (6 bases). Trimming left V 4 bases short and J 6 bases short, with 17 bases between. The CDR3 covers 15 residues. Germline CDR1 is MRHNA and CDR2 is SNTAGT. CDR3 DNA: TGTGCCAGCAGTGCCTCCGGGACTGGAGGGGATACGCAGTATTTT. This translates into CASSASGTGGDTQYF.

The chain is built from TRBV5-1 and TRBJ1-2, with 8 bases aligning to TRBD1. CDR3 size: 12 residues. V trimming: 4 bases; J trimming: 7 bases; junction bases outside the gene matches: 3. The germline V gene has CDR1 SGHRS and CDR2 YFSETQ. DNA for the CDR3: TGCGCCAGCAGCGACAGGGGAGGTGGCTACACCTTC. This translates into CASSDRGGGYTF.

V gene TRBV15 combines with J gene TRBJ2-1; TRBD2 matches 7 bases. V trimming: 1 base; J trimming: 8 bases; junction bases outside the gene matches: 11. Germline V gives CDR1 LNHNV, CDR2 YYDKDF (reference sequence). The CDR3 has 16 amino acids. The CDR3 reads CATSRGGGTRSDEQFF. The CDR3 nucleotides read TGTGCCACCAGCAGAGGGGGGGGTACTAGGTCCGATGAGCAGTTCTTC.

The chain combines TRBV18 with TRBJ2-5; possible D gene TRBD2, 6 bases. Germline assignment: CDR1 KGHSH and CDR2 LQKENI. The CDR3 contains 17 residues. With 2 bases removed from V and 4 bases from J, the gap between germline ends came to 20 bases. The CDR3 nucleotides are TGTGCCAGCTCACCATCGGAGGTCCTAGCGCAATTAGAGACCCAGTACTTC. Residues: CASSPSEVLAQLETQYF.

The chain combines TRBV6-1 with TRBJ1-4, with 8 bases lining up with TRBD1. Germline assignment: CDR1 MNHNS and CDR2 SASEGT. The CDR3 covers 18 residues. The V segment lost 6 bases and the J segment 3 bases; nucleotides outside the gene matches: 15. The DNA of the CDR3 is TGTGCCAGCAGAGAAACCCAGACAGGGGTATTAGCTAATGAAAAACTGTTTTTT. Translated: CASRETQTGVLANEKLFF.

V is TRBV28 and J is TRBJ2-6; D unclear. Per germline, CDR1 MDHEN and CDR2 SYDVKM. This CDR3 region has 15 residues. With 2 bases removed from V and 1 base from J, the gap between germline ends came to 6 bases. The chain's CDR3 is CASSLQISGANVLTF. CDR3 bases: TGTGCCAGCAGTTTACAGATTTCTGGGGCCAACGTCCTGACTTTC.

The rearrangement uses TRBV5-8 and TRBJ1-5, with 10 bases aligning to TRBD1. Per the germline V gene, CDR1 is SGHTS and CDR2 is YDEGEE. Germline trimming cut 4 bases from V and 5 bases from J; bases unmatched to any gene: 9. CDR3 length equals 16 residues. CDR3 sequence (DNA): TGTGCCAGCAGCATCGGACAGGGGGGATTCCATCAGCCCCAGCATTTT. Residues: CASSIGQGGFHQPQHF.

The chain carries TRBV27 and TRBJ2-1; 9 bases fit TRBD2. The CDR3 consists of 16 residues. The germline CDR1 and CDR2 sequences are MNHEY and SMNVEV (reference sequence). With V trimmed by 3 bases and J by 1 base, 4 bases remained unmatched. This CDR3 reads CASSFSGSRSYNEQFF. The CDR3 DNA reads TGTGCCAGCAGTTTTAGCGGGAGTCGTTCCTACAATGAGCAGTTCTTC.

The chain carries TRBV7-6 and TRBJ1-5, with a possible D match to TRBD1 (5 bases). CDR1 is SGHVS and CDR2 is FNYEAQ in the germline V gene. V was clipped by 5 bases and J by 1 base, with 15 bases between them. This CDR3 comprises 16 residues. The CDR3 sequence is CASSPSGGRSNQPQHF. In DNA form, the CDR3 reads TGTGCCAGCAGCCCCAGCGGGGGTCGGAGCAATCAGCCCCAGCATTTT. Complete variable domain (other parts from reference TRBV7-6 and TRBJ1-5): GAGVSQSPRYKVTKRGQDVALRCDPISGHVSLYWYRQALGQGPEFLTYFNYEAQQDKSGLPNDRFSAERPEGSISTLTIQRTEQRDSAMYRCASSPSGGRSNQPQHFGDGTRLSIL.

The gene calls are TRBV6-5 and TRBJ2-4; 9 nucleotides line up with TRBD1. V lost 6 bases to trimming and J lost 8 bases; unmatched junction nucleotides: 8. The CDR3 totals 14 residues. Germline V lookup: CDR1 MNHEY, CDR2 SVGAGI. The CDR3 loop reads CASSPGQGSYIQYF. The CDR3 DNA follows: TGTGCCAGCAGCCCGGGACAGGGCTCGTACATTCAGTACTTC.

The rearrangement uses TRBV4-1 and TRBJ2-7; 9 nucleotides align to TRBD1. The CDR3 length is 15 residues. Trimming cost V 3 bases and J 5 bases; bases outside gene matches: 8. Germline CDR1 is MGHRA and CDR2 is YSYEKL. The CDR3 DNA reads as TGCGCCAGCAGCCACGTCCGGGACAGGGACCACGAGCAGTACTTC. Its protein product is CASSHVRDRDHEQYF.

The J gene is TRBJ2-7, the V gene TRBV5-1; a weak D match, TRBD2 (5 bases). The V and J ends lost 4 bases and 3 bases respectively, with 17 bases between them. CDR1 is SGHRS, CDR2 YFSETQ, per germline. The CDR3 runs 15 residues. CDR3 nucleotide sequence: TGCGCCAGCAGCCTGGGAGAAAGCGGCAACTACGAGCAGTACTTC. Translating it yields CASSLGESGNYEQYF.

The chain carries TRBV5-1 and TRBJ2-3, with D possibly TRBD2 on 6 matching bases. This CDR3 is 15 amino acids long. The ends were cut back, 4 bases at V and 2 bases at J, with 14 bases in the middle. Germline V gives CDR1 SGHRS, CDR2 YFSETQ. CDR3 in amino acids: CASSPQGLYTDTQYF. The DNA of the CDR3 is TGCGCCAGCAGCCCCCAGGGACTGTACACAGATACGCAGTATTTT. Looking up the rest from reference TRBV5-1 and TRBJ2-3 gives the full variable domain: KAGVTQTPRYLIKTRGQQVTLSCSPISGHRSVSWYQQTPGQGLQFLFEYFSETQRNKGNFPGRFSGRQFSNSRSEMNVSTLELGDSALYLCASSPQGLYTDTQYFGPGTRLTVL.

The CDR3 DNA reads TGTGCCACCAGCAATGCGGGCAATCAGCCCCAGCATTTT. This sequence encodes CATSNAGNQPQHF. The chain joins TRBV15 to TRBJ1-5, with D uncertain. This CDR3 has 13 residues. The V gene lost 4 bases and the J gene lost 2 bases, with 6 bases spanning the gap. Germline V gene data show CDR1 as LNHNV and CDR2 as YYDKDF (reference sequence).

The V and J genes are TRBV10-3 and TRBJ2-5; weak D call: TRBD2 (6 bases). CDR3 size: 13 residues. Trimming removed 6 bases at V and 1 base at J, with 9 bases between. Germline assignment: CDR1 ENHRY and CDR2 SYGVKD. The CDR3 is CAISREIQETQYF. In nucleotides, the CDR3 is TGTGCCATCAGCCGGGAGATCCAAGAGACCCAGTACTTC.